The T cell receptor beta chain described here comes from a study of cytomegalovirus exposure and HLA in healthy donors (dated by TCRdb to the late 2010s). In the study overall: According to a later analysis, the approximately 120 validation repertoires were produced on the same platform as the 666 repertoires of the first cohort. To predict cytomegalovirus infection status, the study combined high-throughput TCR immunosequencing, statistical association of individual TCRs with disease status, and machine learning. The aim of the study was to test whether cataloging public T cell receptors could identify signatures of past pathogen exposure. Besides the first cohort of under 700 subjects, a separate validation cohort made up of 95 to 150 different subjects was used.

Separate from the approximately 670-subject first cohort, the validation cohort of roughly 120 subjects was the group to which the donors belonged. To note about this clone: Which antigen it targets is not known. No qualities accompany the bases; no much larger clone lies one base away.

Overall study outcomes, separate from this receptor: A later analysis had no HLA typing for the validation cohort, so co-occurrence there was scored across all 130 or so repertoires. A total of 150 to 200 TCR beta chains were listed by the study as associated with cytomegalovirus. A few of the identified cytomegalovirus-associated TCR beta chains were confirmed in vitro to be specific for cytomegalovirus antigens. The classifier was reported to diagnose cytomegalovirus status with high specificity and sensitivity in both the original and validation cohorts. The authors suggested that the approach could potentially be extended to other disease states and immunological phenotypes. A later analysis found that TCRs clustered in the first cohort also tended to co-occur in the approximately 120 validation repertoires, with 90% to 95% of cluster scores above 0. Most TCR sequences were observed very rarely across donors, whereas some public TCRs were present in many individuals.

The method was the immunoSEQ multiplex PCR assay. The authors processed their data as follows. A statistical classification framework was developed to diagnose cytomegalovirus status using the catalog of TCR beta chain sequences. TCRdb took over this immuneACCESS table, retaining in-frame rearrangements with V and J assigned. Such tables are incomplete; in checked studies, under half of the missing clones stem from an unresolved V gene, and the remainder is unexplained. Clonal size and the V and J genes are those of that table, whereas D and trimming came from the DNA. Recorded for this sample are about 130,000 clones; around 94% of them occurred a single time. The ten largest clones represent under 1.5% of the sample. At the junction V is shortened by 6 bases and J by 3 bases; bases outside the gene matches: 8. The CDR1 and CDR2 encoded by the germline V gene are MNHNS and SASEGT. The cysteine opens and the phenylalanine closes a CDR3 of 15 amino acids. Only the CDR3 portion is preserved as DNA: 45 bases, with reading frame beginning at the first base.

This clonotype was sampled from a woman aged 18-30 years in good health and CMV-seronegative. The sample was PBMCs. The sequence links TRBV6-1 to TRBJ2-7; 10 middle bases align to TRBD2. The DNA sequence reads TGTGCCAGCAGCCTAGGACTAGCGGAAGGCTACGAGCAGTACTTC. It specifies CASSLGLAEGYEQYF.